The T cell receptor beta chain described here comes from a study of blood T cell repertoires in COVID-19. The wider study: Samples taken during acute and convalescent COVID-19 were collected in the United States, Italy and Spain. T cells, B-cell-depleted T cells, or PBMCs provided the cDNA or gDNA that served as material.

This clone occurred a few times. V lost 6 bases and J lost 5, with 11 bases in between. The CDR3 has 13 amino acids. Germline CDR1 LNHDA, CDR2 SQIVND (reference sequence). In the authors' workflow: Using reference gene primer amplification, nucleated cell counts were estimated. Sequenced by immunoSEQ multiplex PCR; TCRdb stores in-frame clones only, minus some. For V, J and clone size, that table is used; D and trimming come from the DNA. The data hold just over 200,000 clones, with 65% to 90% observed a single time. The V call is TRBV19, the J call TRBJ1-5; no reliable D call. Sequencing was carried out using peripheral blood. The TCR was taken from a man older than 75 with acute or convalescent COVID-19. CDR3 DNA: TGTGCCAGTAGCGTAAACGGGGATCAGCCCCAGCATTTT. This sequence encodes CASSVNGDQPQHF.